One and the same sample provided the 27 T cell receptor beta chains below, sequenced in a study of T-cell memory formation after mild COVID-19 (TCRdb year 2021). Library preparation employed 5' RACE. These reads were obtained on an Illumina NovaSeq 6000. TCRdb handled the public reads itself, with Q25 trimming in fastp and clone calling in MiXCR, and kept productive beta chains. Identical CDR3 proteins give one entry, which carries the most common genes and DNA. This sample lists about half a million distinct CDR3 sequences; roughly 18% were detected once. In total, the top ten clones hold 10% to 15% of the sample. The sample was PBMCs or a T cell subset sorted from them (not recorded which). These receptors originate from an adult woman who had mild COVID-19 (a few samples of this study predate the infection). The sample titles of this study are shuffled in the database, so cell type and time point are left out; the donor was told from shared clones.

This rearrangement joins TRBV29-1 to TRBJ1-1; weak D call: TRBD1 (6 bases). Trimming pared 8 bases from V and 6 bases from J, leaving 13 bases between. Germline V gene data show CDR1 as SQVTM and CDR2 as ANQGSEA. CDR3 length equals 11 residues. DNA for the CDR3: TGCAGCATAGGGGGGAAGGCTGAAGCTTTCTTT. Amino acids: CSIGGKAEAFF. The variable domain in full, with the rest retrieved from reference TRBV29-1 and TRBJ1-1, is SAVISQKPSRDICQRGTSLTIQCQVDSQVTMMFWYRQQPGQSLTLIATANQGSEATYESGFVIDKFPISRPNLTFSTLTVSNMSPEDSSIYLCSIGGKAEAFFGQGTRLTVV.

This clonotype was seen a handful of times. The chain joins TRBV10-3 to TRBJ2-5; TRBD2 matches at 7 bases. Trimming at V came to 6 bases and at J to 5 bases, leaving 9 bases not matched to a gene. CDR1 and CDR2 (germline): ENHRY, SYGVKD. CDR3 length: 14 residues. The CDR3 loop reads CAISHGGIGETQYF. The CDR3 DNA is TGTGCCATCAGCCACGGGGGGATTGGGGAGACCCAGTACTTC.

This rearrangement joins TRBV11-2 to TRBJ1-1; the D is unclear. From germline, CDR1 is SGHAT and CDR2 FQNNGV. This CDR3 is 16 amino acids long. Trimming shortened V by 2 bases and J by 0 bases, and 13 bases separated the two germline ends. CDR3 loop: CASSLTPGGLNTEAFF. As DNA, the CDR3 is TGTGCCAGCAGCTTAACCCCCGGCGGCCTGAACACTGAAGCTTTCTTT.

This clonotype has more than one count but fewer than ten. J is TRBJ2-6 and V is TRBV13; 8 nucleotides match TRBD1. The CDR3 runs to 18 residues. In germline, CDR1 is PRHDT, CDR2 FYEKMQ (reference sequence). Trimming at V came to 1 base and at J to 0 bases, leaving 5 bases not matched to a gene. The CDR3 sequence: CASSLADRVSSGANVLTF. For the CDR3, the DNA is TGTGCCAGCAGCTTAGCGGACAGGGTGAGCTCTGGGGCCAACGTCCTGACTTTC.

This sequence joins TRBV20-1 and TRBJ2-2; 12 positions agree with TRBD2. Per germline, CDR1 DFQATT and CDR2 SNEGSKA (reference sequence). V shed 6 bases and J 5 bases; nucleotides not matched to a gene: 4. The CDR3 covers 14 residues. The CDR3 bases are TGCAGTGCCCGCCTAGCGGGGGGGACCGGGGAGCTGTTTTTT. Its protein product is CSARLAGGTGELFF.

The CDR3: CAWSQDRVRYPAATEAFF. Written as DNA, the CDR3 is TGTGCCTGGAGTCAGGACAGGGTACGCTATCCCGCCGCCACTGAAGCTTTCTTT. The genes are TRBV30 and TRBJ1-1; TRBD1 matches 8 bases. V gave up 2 bases and J gave up 4 bases; unmatched junction bases: 18. The germline CDR1 and CDR2 sequences are GTSNPN and SVGIG (reference sequence). The CDR3 runs 18 residues.

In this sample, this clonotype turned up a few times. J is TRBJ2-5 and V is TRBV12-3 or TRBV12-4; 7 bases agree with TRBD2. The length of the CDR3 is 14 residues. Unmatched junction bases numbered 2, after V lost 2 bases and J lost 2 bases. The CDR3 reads CASSLLGGQETQYF. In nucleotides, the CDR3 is TGTGCCAGCAGTTTATTGGGAGGGCAAGAGACCCAGTACTTC.

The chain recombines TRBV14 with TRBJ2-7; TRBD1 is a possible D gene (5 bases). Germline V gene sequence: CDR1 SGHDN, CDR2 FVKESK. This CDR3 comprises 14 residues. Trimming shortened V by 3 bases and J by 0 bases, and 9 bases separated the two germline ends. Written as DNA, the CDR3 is TGTGCCAGCAGCCAGACAGTGAGCTCCTACGAGCAGTACTTC. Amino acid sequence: CASSQTVSSYEQYF. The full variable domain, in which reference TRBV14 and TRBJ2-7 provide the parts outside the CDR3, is EAGVTQFPSHSVIEKGQTVTLRCDPISGHDNLYWYRRVMGKEIKFLLHFVKESKQDESGMPNNRFLAERTGGTYSTLKVQPAELEDSGVYFCASSQTVSSYEQYFGPGTRLTVT.

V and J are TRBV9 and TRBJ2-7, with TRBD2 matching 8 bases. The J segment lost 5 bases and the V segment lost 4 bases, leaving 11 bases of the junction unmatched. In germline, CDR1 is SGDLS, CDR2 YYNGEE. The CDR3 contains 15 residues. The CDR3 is CASSFTGGPSDEQYF. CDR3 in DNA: TGTGCCAGCAGCTTCACGGGAGGGCCGAGCGACGAGCAGTACTTC.

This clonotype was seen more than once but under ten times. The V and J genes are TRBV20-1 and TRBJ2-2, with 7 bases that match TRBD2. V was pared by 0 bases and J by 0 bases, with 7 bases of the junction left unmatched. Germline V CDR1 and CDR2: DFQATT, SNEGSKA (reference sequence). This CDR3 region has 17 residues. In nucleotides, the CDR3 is TGCAGTGCTAGAGATCCTTGGGGGGGTCCGAACACCGGGGAGCTGTTTTTT. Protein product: CSARDPWGGPNTGELFF.

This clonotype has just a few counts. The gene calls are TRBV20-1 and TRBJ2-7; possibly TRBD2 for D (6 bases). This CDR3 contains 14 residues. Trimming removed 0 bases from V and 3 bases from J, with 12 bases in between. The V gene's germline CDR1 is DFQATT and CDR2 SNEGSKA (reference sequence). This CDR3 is CSARDPTSSYEQYF. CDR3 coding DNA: TGCAGTGCTAGAGATCCCACTAGCAGCTACGAGCAGTACTTC.

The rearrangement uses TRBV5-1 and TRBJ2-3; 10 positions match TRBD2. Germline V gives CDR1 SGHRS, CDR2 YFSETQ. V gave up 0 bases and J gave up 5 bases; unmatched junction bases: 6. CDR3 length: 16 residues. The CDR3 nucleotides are TGCGCCAGCAGCTTGGCCCTAGCGGGGGTTGGAGATACGCAGTATTTT. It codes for CASSLALAGVGDTQYF.

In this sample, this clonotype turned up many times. The CDR3, as DNA: TGTGCCAGCTCACCACCGTCCCTAGCGGGGGGGGACTCCTACGAGCAGTACTTC. Its translation is CASSPPSLAGGDSYEQYF. The V call is TRBV18, the J call TRBJ2-7; TRBD2 aligns across 12 bases. Germline V gene lookup returns CDR1 KGHSH and CDR2 LQKENI. CDR3 length: 18 amino acids. Losses at the gene ends were 0 bases for V and 0 bases for J; bases not matched to a gene: 6.

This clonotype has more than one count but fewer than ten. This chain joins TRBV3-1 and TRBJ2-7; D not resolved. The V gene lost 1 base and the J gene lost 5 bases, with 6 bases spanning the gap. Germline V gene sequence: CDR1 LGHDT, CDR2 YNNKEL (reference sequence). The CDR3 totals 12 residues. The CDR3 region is CASSQVRNEQYF. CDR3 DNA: TGTGCCAGCAGCCAAGTACGGAACGAGCAGTACTTC.

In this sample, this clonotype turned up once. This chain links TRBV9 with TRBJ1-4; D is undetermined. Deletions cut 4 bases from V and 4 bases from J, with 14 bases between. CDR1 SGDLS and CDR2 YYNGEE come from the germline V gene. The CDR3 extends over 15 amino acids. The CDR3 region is CASSRSQLGNEKLFF. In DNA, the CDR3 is TGTGCCAGCAGCAGATCCCAGTTAGGTAATGAAAAACTGTTTTTT.

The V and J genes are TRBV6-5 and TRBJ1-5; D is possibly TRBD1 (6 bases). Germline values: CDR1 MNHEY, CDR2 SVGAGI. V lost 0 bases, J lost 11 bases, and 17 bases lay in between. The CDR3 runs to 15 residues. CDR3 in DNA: TGTGCCAGCAGTTACTCAGGGGGATCAGAATGGGCCCAGCATTTT. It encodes CASSYSGGSEWAQHF.

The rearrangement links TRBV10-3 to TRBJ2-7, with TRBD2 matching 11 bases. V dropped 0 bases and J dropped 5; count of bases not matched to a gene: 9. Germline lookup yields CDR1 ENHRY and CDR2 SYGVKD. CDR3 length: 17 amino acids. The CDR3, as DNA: TGTGCCATCAGTGAGTCCCTCGTAGCGGGGGGGTTCGACGAGCAGTACTTC. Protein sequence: CAISESLVAGGFDEQYF.

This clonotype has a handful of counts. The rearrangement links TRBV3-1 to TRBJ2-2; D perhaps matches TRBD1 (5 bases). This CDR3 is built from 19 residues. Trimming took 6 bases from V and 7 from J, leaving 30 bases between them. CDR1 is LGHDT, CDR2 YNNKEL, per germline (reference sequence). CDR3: CASRDLWTPGQPLDGELFF. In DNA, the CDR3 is TGTGCCAGCAGAGACCTATGGACCCCCGGACAACCCTTAGACGGGGAGCTGTTTTTT.

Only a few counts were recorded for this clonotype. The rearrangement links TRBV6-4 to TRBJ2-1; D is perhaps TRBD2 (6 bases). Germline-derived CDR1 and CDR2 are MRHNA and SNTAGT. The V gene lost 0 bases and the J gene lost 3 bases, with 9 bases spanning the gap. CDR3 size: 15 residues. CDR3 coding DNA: TGTGCCAGCAGTGACTCTAGCGGAGACTACAATGAGCAGTTCTTC. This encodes CASSDSSGDYNEQFF.

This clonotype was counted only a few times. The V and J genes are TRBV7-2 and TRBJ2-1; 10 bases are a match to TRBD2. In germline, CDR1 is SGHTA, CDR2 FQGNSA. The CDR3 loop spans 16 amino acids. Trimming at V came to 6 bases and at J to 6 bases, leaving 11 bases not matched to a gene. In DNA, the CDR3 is TGTGCCAGCAGGTCCAGCGCGACTAGCGGGCGCAATGAGCAGTTCTTC. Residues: CASRSSATSGRNEQFF. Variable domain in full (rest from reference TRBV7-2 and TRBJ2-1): GAGVSQSPSNKVTEKGKDVELRCDPISGHTALYWYRQSLGQGLEFLIYFQGNSAPDKSGLPSDRFSAERTGGSVSTLTIQRTQQEDSAVYLCASRSSATSGRNEQFFGPGTRLTVL.

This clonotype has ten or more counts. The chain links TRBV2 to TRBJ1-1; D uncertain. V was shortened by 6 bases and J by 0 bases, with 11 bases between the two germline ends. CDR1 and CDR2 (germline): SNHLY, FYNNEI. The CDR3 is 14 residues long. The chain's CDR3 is CASRQDRMNTEAFF. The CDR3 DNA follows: TGTGCCAGCAGGCAAGACCGGATGAACACTGAAGCTTTCTTT.

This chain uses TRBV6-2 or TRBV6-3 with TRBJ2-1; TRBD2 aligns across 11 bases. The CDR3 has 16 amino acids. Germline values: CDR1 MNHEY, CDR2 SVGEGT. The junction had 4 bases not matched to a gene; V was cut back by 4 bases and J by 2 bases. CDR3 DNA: TGTGCCAGCAGTTCCGGGACTAGCGGTCCCTACAATGAGCAGTTCTTC. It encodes CASSSGTSGPYNEQFF.

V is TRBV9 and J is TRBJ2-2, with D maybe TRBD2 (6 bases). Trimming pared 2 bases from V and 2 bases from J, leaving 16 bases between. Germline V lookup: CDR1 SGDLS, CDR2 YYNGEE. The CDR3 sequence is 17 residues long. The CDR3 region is CASSVPQTGVNTGELFF. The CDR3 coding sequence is TGTGCCAGCAGCGTTCCCCAAACGGGGGTCAACACCGGGGAGCTGTTTTTT.

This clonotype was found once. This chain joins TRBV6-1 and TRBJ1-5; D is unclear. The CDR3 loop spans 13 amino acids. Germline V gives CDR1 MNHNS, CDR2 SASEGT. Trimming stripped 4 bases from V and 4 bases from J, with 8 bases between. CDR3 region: CASSGRSNQPQHF. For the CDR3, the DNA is TGTGCCAGCAGTGGACGAAGTAATCAGCCCCAGCATTTT.

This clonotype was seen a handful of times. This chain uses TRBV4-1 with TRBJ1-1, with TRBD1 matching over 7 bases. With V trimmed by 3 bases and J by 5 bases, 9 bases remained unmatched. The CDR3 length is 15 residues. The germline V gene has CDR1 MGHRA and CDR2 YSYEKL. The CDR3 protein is CASSHVTGPGTEAFF. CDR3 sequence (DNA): TGCGCCAGCAGCCATGTGACAGGGCCGGGGACTGAAGCTTTCTTT.

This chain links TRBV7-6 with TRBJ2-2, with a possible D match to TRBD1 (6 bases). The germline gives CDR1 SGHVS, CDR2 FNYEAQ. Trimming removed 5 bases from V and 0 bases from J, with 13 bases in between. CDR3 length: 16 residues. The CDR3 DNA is TGTGCCAGCAGCCCCACCGGGACAACGAACACCGGGGAGCTGTTTTTT. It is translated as CASSPTGTTNTGELFF.

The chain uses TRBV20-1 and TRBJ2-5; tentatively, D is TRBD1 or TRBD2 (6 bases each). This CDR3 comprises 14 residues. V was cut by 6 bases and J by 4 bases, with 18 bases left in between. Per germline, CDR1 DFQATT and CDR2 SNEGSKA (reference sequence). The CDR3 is CSAELLGGGETQYF. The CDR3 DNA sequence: TGCAGTGCCGAGTTGCTGGGGGGCGGAGAGACCCAGTACTTC.